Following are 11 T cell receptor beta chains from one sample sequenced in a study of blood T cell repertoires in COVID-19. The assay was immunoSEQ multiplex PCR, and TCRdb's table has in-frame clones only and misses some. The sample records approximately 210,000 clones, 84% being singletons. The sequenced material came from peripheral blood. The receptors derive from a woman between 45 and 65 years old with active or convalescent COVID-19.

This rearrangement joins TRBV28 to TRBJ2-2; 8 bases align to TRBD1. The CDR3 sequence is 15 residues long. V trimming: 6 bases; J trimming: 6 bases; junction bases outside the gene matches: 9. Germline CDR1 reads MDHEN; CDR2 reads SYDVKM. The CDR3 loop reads CASSTSGGRPGELFF. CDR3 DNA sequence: TGTGCCAGCAGCACATCAGGGGGCAGACCCGGGGAGCTGTTTTTT.

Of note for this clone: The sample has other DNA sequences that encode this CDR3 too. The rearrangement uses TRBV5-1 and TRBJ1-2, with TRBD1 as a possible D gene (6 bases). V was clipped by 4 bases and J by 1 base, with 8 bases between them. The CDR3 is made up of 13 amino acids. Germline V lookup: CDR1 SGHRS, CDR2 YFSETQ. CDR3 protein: CASSPDSNYGYTF. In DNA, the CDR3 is TGCGCCAGCAGCCCGGACAGTAACTATGGCTACACCTTC.

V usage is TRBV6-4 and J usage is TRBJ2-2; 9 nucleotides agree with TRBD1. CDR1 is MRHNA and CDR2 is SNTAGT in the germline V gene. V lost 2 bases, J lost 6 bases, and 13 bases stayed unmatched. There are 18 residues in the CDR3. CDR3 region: CASSDGSPGQGVPGELFF. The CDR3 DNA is TGTGCCAGCAGTGACGGATCCCCGGGACAGGGTGTTCCCGGGGAGCTGTTTTTT.

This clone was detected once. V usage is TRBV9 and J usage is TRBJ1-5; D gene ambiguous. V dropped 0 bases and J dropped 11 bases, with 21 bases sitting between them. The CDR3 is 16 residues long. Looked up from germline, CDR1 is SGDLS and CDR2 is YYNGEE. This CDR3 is CASSVVRRRWVLAQHF. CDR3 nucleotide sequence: TGTGCCAGCAGCGTAGTGAGGCGAAGGTGGGTCTTGGCCCAGCATTTT. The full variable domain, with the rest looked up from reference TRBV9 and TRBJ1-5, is DSGVTQTPKHLITATGQRVTLRCSPRSGDLSVYWYQQSLDQGLQFLIQYYNGEERAKGNILERFSAQQFPDLHSELNLSSLELGDSALYFCASSVVRRRWVLAQHFGDGTRLSIL.

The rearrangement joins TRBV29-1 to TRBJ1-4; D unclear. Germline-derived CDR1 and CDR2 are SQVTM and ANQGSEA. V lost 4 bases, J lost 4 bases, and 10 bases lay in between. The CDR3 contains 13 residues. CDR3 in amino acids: CSVVVFFNEKLFF. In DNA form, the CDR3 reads TGCAGCGTTGTAGTTTTCTTTAATGAAAAACTGTTTTTT.

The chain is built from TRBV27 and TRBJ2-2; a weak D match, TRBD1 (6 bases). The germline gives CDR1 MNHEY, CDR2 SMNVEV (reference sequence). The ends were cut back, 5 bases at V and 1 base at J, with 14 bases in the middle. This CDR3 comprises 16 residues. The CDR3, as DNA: TGTGCCAGCAGTCCCTCGACAGGTTGGAACACCGGGGAGCTGTTTTTT. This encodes CASSPSTGWNTGELFF.

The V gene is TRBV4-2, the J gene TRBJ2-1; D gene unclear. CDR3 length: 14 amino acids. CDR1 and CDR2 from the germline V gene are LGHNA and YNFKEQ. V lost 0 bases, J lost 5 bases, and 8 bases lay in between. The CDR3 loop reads CASSQDLRNNEQFF. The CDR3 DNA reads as TGTGCCAGCAGCCAAGATCTCAGAAACAATGAGCAGTTCTTC.

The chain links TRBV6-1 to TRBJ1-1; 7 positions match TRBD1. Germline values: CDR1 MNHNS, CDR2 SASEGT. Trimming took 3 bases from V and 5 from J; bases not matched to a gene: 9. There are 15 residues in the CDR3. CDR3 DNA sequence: TGTGCCAGCAGTGATGACACAGGGGCGGCAACTGAAGCTTTCTTT. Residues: CASSDDTGAATEAFF.

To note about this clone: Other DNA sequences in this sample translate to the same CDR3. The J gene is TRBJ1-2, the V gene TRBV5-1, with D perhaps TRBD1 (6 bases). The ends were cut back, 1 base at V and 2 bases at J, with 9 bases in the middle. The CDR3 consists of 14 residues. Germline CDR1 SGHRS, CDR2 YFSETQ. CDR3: CASSLTGPNYGYTF. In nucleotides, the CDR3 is TGCGCCAGCAGCTTGACAGGGCCAAACTATGGCTACACCTTC.

The CDR3, as DNA: TGTGCCACCCTAGGGGGACCCTCCTACGAGCAGTACGTC. Translation: CATLGGPSYEQYV. V usage is TRBV6-5 and J usage is TRBJ2-7, with a possible D match to TRBD1 (6 bases). Trimming cost V 10 bases and J 0 bases, with 13 bases left between them. This CDR3 contains 13 residues. Germline lookup yields CDR1 MNHEY and CDR2 SVGAGI.

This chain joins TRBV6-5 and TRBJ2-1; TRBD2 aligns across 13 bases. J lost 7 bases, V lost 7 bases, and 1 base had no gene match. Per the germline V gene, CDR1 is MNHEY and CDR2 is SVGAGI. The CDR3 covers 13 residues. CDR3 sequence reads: CASTTSGRNEQFF. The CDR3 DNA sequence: TGTGCCAGCACGACTAGCGGGAGGAATGAGCAGTTCTTC.